Described below is a single TCR beta chain sequence and its context. Its antigen is unknown. This sample is part of a study of blood T cells in healthy people across ages. Study-level information: Capture by template switching was about one barcoded beta molecule per two T cells. Study-wide findings and caveats: Both naive CD4+ cell counts and diversity were greater in long-lived donors than in aged donors.

A second PCR of roughly 7 to 11 cycles used a sample-barcoded 5' primer and a J-beta primer mix. TCRdb itself ran the 5' RACE reads through MiXCR, one entry per CDR3 protein. The sample includes 1.8 million or so distinct CDR3 sequences, 35% to 50% of them seen just once. The people who gave samples were healthy Caucasians from Russia, aged roughly 6 to 100. V shed 1 base and J shed 4 bases, with 13 bases lying between them. Germline assignment: CDR1 SGHTA and CDR2 FQGNSA. The CDR3 is 15 amino acids. Sequencing was done on a sample of blood. This chain joins TRBV7-2 and TRBJ1-2; D perhaps matches TRBD1 (5 bases). The TCR comes from a human donor in good health. The CDR3 loop is CASSLVPTDSYGYTF. The CDR3 DNA reads TGTGCCAGCAGCTTAGTCCCGACAGATAGCTATGGCTACACCTTC.